What follows describes a single TCR beta chain. Its antigen is currently unknown. Preparation of the TCRbeta library involved a method that used unique molecular identifiers. TCRdb recomputed calls from the PCR reads with MiXCR, one row per CDR3 protein. The data hold about 870,000 distinct CDR3 sequences, with around 15% observed a single time. These data belong to a study of T-cell reconstitution after alpha-beta-depleted transplantation in children. General study findings and limits: Several patients had high TCRbeta diversity at day 60; it came from surviving recipient T cells and thymic progenitors. After one year, T-cell counts and TCRbeta diversity mostly came from new T cells. After transplant, at about two months, alpha-beta T cells were reportedly derived from several hundred expanded graft clones.

This CDR3 comprises 16 residues. Germline V lookup: CDR1 LGHNT, CDR2 FRNRAP. Trimming removed 6 bases from V and 1 base from J, with 15 bases in between. V and J are TRBV12-5 and TRBJ2-2; possibly TRBD1 for D (5 bases). The source of this sequence is a male patient between 10 and 17 years old who had a stem cell transplant for acute lymphoblastic leukemia, so the T cells may come from the graft donor. The source was PBMCs, mostly from graft donor cells, collected 360 days after TCRalphabeta/CD19-depleted stem cell transplant. The DNA of the CDR3 is TGTGCTAGTGGCAGCCCCGAGCAGGGGAACACCGGGGAGCTGTTTTTT. Encoded protein: CASGSPEQGNTGELFF.